Below, one TCR beta chain is given with its context. The sample originates from a study of Ad26.COV2.S vaccination and SARS-CoV-2 variants. The CDR3 runs to 16 residues. J lost 4 bases, V lost 1 base, and 9 bases had no gene match. CDR1 is KGHSH, CDR2 LQKENI, per germline. TCRdb keeps only in-frame clones here, not all; method: immunoSEQ multiplex PCR. The sample shows 500,000 or so clones, nearly 90% of them seen only once. Treatment meaning: over 15 received Ad26.COV2.S at low or high dose, single or two shots; roughly 5 received placebo; per-sample allocation not given. Sampling was performed 63 days after the first vaccine or placebo injection.

The sequence derives from a person aged 18-60 years who received the Ad26.COV2.S COVID-19 vaccine or a placebo. Sequencing was performed on peripheral blood, taken in a trial of Ad26.COV2.S vaccine versus placebo. The chain uses TRBV18 and TRBJ1-2, with 7 bases that match TRBD1. CDR3 in amino acids: CASSPLAASGGYGYTF. DNA of the CDR3: TGTGCCAGCTCACCACTGGCCGCCTCAGGGGGCTATGGCTACACCTTC.